The following is a T cell receptor beta chain sequence with its context. Assay used: immunoSEQ multiplex PCR; TCRdb lists only in-frame clones, some missing. The data contain about 27,000 clones, roughly 84% of them seen just once; the ten biggest clones take up 1.5% to 2%. CDR3 length: 15 residues. V was pared by 6 bases and J by 2 bases, with 16 bases between. Germline V gene lookup returns CDR1 MNHNS and CDR2 SASEGT. Noted time point: peripheral blood 6 weeks after treatment start. This sample was included in a study of PD-L1 blockade in urothelial cancer. This material consisted of PBMCs, taken around atezolizumab (anti-PD-L1) treatment. The J gene is TRBJ1-1, the V gene TRBV6-1; D is perhaps TRBD1 (5 bases). This TCR was sampled from a man in his sixties or seventies with urothelial cancer. The DNA for the CDR3 is TGTGCCAGCAGAACCACCGGGACTTTTAACACTGAAGCTTTCTTT. Translated: CASRTTGTFNTEAFF.